This record covers a single T cell receptor (beta chain). The CDR3 contains 16 residues. Participant-reported clinical history was the basis for cohort assignment. This entry belongs to a study of blood T cell repertoires in COVID-19. Libraries were prepared by immunoSEQ multiplex PCR; TCRdb keeps only in-frame clonotypes and omits some of them. In the table there are over 250,000 clones, roughly nine tenths of which are singletons. The TCR was taken from a woman between 18 and 29 years old who had recovered from COVID-19. The gene calls are TRBV21-1 and TRBJ2-7; the table's D call TRBD1 went unverified against the DNA. TRBV21-1 is listed as a pseudogene. Source material: PBMCs or T cells enriched from blood (not recorded which). The CDR3 nucleotides are TGTGCCAGCAGCAAAGCCGGGACAGGTACGTTCTACGAGCAGTACTTC. Its translation: CASSKAGTGTFYEQYF.